The sequence of this T cell receptor beta chain was determined in a study of cytomegalovirus exposure and HLA in healthy donors. V shed 7 bases, J shed 6 bases, and the junction held 16 bases outside the gene matches. CDR3 size: 17 residues. Germline V lookup: CDR1 MDHEN, CDR2 SYDVKM. The PCR employed 60 Vbeta primers together with 13 Jbeta primers. Libraries were prepared by immunoSEQ multiplex PCR; TCRdb keeps only in-frame clonotypes and omits some of them. The table lists approximately 150,000 clones, around 79% of them singletons. On this clone itself: Its antigen is currently unknown.

Study-level points and caveats: By a later analysis, the bulk of CMV-associated TCR beta chains appeared HLA-restricted. Reported results showed that the classifier diagnosed cytomegalovirus status with high specificity and sensitivity. In terms of immune exposure information, only CMV serostatus was available.

The V gene is TRBV28, the J gene TRBJ1-2, with 11 positions matching TRBD1. Material: PBMCs. This TCR was sampled from a human donor in good health. As DNA, the CDR3 is TGTGCCAGCAAGGAAATGTCCGGACAGGGGGCGGAGGATGGCTACACCTTC. It codes for CASKEMSGQGAEDGYTF.